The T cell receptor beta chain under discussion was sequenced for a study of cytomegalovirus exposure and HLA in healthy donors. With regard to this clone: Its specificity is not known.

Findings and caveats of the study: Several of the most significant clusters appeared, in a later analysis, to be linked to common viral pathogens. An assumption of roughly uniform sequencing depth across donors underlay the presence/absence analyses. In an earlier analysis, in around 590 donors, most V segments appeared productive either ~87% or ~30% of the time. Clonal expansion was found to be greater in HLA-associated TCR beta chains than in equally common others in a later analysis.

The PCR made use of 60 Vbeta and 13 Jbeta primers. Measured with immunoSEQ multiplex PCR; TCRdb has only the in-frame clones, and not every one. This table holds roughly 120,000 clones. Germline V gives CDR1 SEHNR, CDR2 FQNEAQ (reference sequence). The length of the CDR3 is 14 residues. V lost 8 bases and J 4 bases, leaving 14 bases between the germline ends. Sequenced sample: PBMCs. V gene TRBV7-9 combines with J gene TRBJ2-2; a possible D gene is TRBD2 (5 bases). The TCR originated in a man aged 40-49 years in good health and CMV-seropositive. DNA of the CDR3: TGTGCCAGCGGGAAAGTACGGGGCACCGGGGAGCTGTTTTTT. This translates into CASGKVRGTGELFF. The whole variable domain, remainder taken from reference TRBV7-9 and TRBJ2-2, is DTGVSQNPRHKITKRGQNVTFRCDPISEHNRLYWYRQTLGQGPEFLTYFQNEAQLEKSRLLSDRFSAERPKGSFSTLEIQRTEQGDSAMYLCASGKVRGTGELFFGEGSRLTVL.